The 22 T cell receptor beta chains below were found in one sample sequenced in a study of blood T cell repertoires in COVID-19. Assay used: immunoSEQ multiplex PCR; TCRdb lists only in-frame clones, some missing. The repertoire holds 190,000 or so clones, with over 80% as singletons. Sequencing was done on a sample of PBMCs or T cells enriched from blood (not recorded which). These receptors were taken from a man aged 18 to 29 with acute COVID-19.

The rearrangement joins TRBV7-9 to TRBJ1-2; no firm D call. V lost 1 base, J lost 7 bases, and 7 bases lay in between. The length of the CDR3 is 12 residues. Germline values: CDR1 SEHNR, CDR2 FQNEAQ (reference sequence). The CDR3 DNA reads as TGTGCCAGCAGCTTAGACAGCCGTGGCTACACCTTC. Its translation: CASSLDSRGYTF.

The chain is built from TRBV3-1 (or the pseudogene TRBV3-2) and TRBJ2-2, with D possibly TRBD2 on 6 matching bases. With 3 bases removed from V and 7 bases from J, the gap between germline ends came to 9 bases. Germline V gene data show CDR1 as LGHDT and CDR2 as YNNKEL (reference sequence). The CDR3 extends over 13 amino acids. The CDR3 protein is CASSQGEVGELFF. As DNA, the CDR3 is TGTGCCAGCAGCCAGGGGGAGGTCGGGGAGCTGTTTTTT.

The CDR3 spells CASSHLGVEADTQYF. Written as DNA, the CDR3 is TGTGCCAGCAGCCATCTCGGAGTGGAGGCAGATACGCAGTATTTT. This chain connects TRBV14 to TRBJ2-3; D is perhaps TRBD2 (5 bases). Between the trimmed V and J ends, which lost 3 bases and 4 bases, there was a span of 14 bases. Per the germline V gene, CDR1 is SGHDN and CDR2 is FVKESK. The CDR3 consists of 15 residues.

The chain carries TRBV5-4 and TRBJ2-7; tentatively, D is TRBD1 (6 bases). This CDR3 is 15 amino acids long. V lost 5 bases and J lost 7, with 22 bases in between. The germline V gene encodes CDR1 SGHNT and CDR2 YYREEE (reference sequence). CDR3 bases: TGTGCCAGCAGTTCCGCGACAGGATCCCTTGCAGAGCAGTACTTC. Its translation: CASSSATGSLAEQYF.

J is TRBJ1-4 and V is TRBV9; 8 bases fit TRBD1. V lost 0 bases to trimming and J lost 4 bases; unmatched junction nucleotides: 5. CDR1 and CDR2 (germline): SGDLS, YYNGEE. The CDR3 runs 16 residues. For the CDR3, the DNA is TGTGCCAGCAGCGTAGGATGGGACAGGAGTAATGAAAAACTGTTTTTT. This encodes CASSVGWDRSNEKLFF.

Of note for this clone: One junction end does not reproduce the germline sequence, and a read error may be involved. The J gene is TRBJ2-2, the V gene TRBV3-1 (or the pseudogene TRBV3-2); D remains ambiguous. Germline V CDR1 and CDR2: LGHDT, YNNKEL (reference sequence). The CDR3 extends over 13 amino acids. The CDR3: CASRHPNAGELFF. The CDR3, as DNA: TGTGCCAGCAGACACCCGAACGCCGGGGAGCTGTTTTTT.

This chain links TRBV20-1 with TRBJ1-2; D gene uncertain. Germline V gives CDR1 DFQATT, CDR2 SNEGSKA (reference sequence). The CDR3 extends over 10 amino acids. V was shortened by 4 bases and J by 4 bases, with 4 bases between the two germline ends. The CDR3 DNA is TGCAGTGCTATATCCTATGGCTACACCTTC. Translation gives CSAISYGYTF.

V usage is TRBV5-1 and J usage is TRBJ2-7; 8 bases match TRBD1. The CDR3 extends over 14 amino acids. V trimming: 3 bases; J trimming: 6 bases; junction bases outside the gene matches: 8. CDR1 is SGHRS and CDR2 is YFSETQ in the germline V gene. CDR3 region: CASSSQGELGEQYF. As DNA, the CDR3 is TGCGCCAGCAGCTCACAGGGGGAACTGGGCGAGCAGTACTTC.

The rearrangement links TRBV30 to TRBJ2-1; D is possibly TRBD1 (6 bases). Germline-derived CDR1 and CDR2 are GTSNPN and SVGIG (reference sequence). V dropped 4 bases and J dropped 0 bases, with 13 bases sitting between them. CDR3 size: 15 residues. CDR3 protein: CAWIHDRSSYNEQFF. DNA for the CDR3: TGTGCCTGGATTCACGACAGGAGCTCCTACAATGAGCAGTTCTTC.

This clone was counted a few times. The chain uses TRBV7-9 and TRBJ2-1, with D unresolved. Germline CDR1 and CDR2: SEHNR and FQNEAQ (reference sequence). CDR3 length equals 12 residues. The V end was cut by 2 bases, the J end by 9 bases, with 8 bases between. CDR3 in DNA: TGTGCCAGCAGCTTATCCGCAGGTGAGCAGTTCTTC. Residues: CASSLSAGEQFF.

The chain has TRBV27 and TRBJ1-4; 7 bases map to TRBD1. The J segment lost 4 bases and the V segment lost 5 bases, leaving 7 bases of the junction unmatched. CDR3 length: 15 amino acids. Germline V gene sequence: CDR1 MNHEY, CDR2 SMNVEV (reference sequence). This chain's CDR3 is CASSLRDSLNEKLFF. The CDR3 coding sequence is TGTGCCAGCAGTCTCCGGGACAGCCTTAATGAAAAACTGTTTTTT.

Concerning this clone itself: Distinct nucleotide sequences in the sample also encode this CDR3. Here the CDR3 reads CASSYRTGPDTQYF. The CDR3 DNA is TGTGCCAGCAGCTATCGGACAGGGCCAGATACGCAGTATTTT. The rearrangement links TRBV5-4 to TRBJ2-3; 8 nucleotides align to TRBD1. CDR3 length: 14 amino acids. CDR1 is SGHNT, CDR2 YYREEE, per germline (reference sequence). After removal of 3 bases from V and 4 bases from J, the junction contained 4 bases not matched to a gene.

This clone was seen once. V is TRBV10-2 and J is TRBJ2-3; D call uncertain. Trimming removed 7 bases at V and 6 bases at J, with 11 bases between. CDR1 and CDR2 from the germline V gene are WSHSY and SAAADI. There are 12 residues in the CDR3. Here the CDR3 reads CASTALWDTQYF. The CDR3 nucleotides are TGCGCCAGCACCGCGCTGTGGGATACGCAGTATTTT.

CDR3 loop: CASTDRDSYGYTF. For the CDR3, the DNA is TGTGCCAGCACCGACCGGGACAGCTATGGCTACACCTTC. The rearrangement joins TRBV19 to TRBJ1-2; 7 nucleotides match TRBD1. The ends lost 9 bases at V and 4 bases at J; junction bases unmatched: 8. This CDR3 is 13 amino acids long. The germline CDR1 and CDR2 sequences are LNHDA and SQIVND (reference sequence).

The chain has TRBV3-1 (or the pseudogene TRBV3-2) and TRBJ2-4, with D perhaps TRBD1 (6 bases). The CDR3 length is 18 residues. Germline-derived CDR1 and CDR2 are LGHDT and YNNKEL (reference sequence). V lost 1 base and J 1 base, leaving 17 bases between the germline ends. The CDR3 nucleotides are TGTGCCAGCAGCCAAGTAATCCGACAGGTAAGGGCCAAAAACATTCAGTACTTC. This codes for CASSQVIRQVRAKNIQYF.

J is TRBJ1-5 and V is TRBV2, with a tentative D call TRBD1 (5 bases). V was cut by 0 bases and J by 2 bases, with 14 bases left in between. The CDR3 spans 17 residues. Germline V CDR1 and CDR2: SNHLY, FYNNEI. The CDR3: CASSEAYRGEGNQPQHF. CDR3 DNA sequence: TGTGCCAGCAGTGAAGCTTACCGGGGGGAAGGCAATCAGCCCCAGCATTTT.

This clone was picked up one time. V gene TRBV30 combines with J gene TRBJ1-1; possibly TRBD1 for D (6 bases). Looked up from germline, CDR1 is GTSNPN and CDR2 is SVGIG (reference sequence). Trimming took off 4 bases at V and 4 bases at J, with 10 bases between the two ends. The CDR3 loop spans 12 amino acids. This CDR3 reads CAWTRRGTEAFF. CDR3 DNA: TGTGCCTGGACACGCAGGGGCACTGAAGCTTTCTTT.

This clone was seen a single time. CDR3 sequence reads: CASSQAPGGIYGYTF. The CDR3 DNA reads as TGCGCCAGCAGCCAAGCCCCAGGGGGGATTTATGGCTACACCTTC. The chain recombines TRBV4-1 with TRBJ1-2; 7 bases line up with TRBD1. There are 15 residues in the CDR3. CDR1 is MGHRA, CDR2 YSYEKL, per germline. The ends lost 1 base at V and 5 bases at J; junction bases unmatched: 7.

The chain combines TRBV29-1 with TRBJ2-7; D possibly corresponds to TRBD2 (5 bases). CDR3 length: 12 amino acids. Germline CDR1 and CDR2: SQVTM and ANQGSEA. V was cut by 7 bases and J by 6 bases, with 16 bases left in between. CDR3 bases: TGCAGCGCCAATGAAGGAGGACGCGAGCAGTACTTC. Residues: CSANEGGREQYF.

As DNA, the CDR3 is TGCGCCAGCAGCCAAGGACTAGAGCAGTTCTTC. This encodes CASSQGLEQFF. This chain joins TRBV4-1 and TRBJ2-1; tentatively, D is TRBD2 (5 bases). Deletions cut 1 base from V and 10 bases from J, with 5 bases between. The CDR3 contains 11 residues. The germline CDR1 and CDR2 sequences are MGHRA and YSYEKL.

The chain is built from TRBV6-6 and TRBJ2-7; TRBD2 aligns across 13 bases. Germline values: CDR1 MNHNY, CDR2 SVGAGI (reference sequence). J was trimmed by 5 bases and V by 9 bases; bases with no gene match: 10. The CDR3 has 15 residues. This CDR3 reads CASCPWGLAGHEQYF. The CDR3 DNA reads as TGTGCCAGTTGCCCCTGGGGACTAGCGGGGCACGAGCAGTACTTC.

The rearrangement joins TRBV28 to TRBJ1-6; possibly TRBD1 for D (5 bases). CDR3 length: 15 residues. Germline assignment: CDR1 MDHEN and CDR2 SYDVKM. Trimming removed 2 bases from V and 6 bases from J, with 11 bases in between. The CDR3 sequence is CASSLKGLGNSPLHF. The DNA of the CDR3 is TGTGCCAGCAGTTTAAAGGGGCTGGGTAATTCACCCCTCCACTTT. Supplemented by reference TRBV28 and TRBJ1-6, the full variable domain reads DVKVTQSSRYLVKRTGEKVFLECVQDMDHENMFWYRQDPGLGLRLIYFSYDVKMKEKGDIPEGYSVSREKKERFSLILESASTNQTSMYLCASSLKGLGNSPLHFGNGTRLTVT.